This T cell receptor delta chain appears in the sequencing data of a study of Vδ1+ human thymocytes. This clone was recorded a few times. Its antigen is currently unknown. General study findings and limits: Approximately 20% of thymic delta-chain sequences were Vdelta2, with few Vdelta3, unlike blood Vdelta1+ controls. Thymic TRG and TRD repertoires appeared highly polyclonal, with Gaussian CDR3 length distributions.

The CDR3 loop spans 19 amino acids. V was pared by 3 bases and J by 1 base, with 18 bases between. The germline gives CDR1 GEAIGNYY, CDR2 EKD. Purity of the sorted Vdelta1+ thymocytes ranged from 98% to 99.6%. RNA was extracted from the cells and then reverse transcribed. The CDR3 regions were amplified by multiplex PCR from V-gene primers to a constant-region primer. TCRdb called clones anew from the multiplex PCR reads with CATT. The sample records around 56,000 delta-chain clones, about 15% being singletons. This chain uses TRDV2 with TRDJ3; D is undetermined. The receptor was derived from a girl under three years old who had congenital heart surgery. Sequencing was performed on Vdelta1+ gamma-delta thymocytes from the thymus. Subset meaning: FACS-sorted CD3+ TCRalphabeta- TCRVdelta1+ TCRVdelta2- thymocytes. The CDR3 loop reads CACDDGSLALSWDTRQMFF. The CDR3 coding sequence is TGTGCCTGTGACGACGGTAGTTTAGCTCTATCCTGGGACACCCGACAGATGTTTTTC.